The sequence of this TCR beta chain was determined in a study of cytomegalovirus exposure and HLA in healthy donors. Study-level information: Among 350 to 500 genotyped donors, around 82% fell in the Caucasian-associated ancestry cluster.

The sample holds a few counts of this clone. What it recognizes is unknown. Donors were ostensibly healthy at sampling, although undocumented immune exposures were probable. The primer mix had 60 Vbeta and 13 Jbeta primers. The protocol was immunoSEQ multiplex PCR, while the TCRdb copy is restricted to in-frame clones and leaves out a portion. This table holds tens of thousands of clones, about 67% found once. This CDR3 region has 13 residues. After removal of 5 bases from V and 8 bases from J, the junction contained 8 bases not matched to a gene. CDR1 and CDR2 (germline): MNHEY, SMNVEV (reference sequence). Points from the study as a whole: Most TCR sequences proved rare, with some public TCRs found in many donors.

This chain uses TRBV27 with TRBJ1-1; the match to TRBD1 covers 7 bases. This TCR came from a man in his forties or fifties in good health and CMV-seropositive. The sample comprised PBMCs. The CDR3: CASSVRDRKEAFF. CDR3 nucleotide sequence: TGTGCCAGCAGTGTACGGGACAGAAAAGAAGCTTTCTTT.